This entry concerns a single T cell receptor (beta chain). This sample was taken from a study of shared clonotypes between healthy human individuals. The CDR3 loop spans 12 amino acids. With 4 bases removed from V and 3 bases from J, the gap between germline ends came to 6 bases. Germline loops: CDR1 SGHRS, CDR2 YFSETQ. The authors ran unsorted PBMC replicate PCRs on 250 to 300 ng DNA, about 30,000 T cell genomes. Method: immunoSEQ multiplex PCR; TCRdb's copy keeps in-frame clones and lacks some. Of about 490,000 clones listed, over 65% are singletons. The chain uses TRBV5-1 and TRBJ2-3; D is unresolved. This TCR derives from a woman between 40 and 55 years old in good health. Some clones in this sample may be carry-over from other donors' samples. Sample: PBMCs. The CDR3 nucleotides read TGCGCCAGCAGCGATAGGACAGATACGCAGTATTTT. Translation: CASSDRTDTQYF.